This TCR beta chain was sequenced for a study of shared clonotypes between healthy human individuals. Terminally differentiated effector memory CD45RA+ cells were excluded from the naive CD8 cells, which were CD45RO-negative and positively selected for CCR7. Trimming left V 3 bases short and J 4 bases short, with 13 bases between. From germline, CDR1 is SGHNT and CDR2 YYREEE (reference sequence). The CDR3 is 14 residues long. Assay: immunoSEQ multiplex PCR; the TCRdb copy retains only in-frame clones and omits some. This sample has about 2 million clones; over 85% occur once, and the top ten carry 1% to 1.5%.

This TCR was sampled from a man between 18 and 35 years old in good health. Sample: naive CD8+ T cells sorted from blood. The J gene is TRBJ1-1, the V gene TRBV5-4, with D tentatively TRBD1 (5 bases). The CDR3 region has the DNA TGTGCCAGCAGCTACCGGGGGTCGGCCACTGAAGCTTTCTTT. Translation: CASSYRGSATEAFF.